These T cell receptor beta chains were read from a single sample in a study of regulatory T cells in long-lasting Graves disease. TCRdb used MiXCR to reprocess the multiplex PCR reads, holding one entry per CDR3 protein. The sample holds roughly 560,000 distinct CDR3 sequences, roughly 16% seen once. The sample was also reused in another study, on T cells in Graves' hyperthyroidism and ophthalmopathy.

The input for sequencing was peripheral blood mononuclear cells (PBMCs), taken at new diagnosis, from a patient treated with antithyroid drugs. The receptors stem from a woman in her forties or fifties with Graves disease. Both conserved end residues are part of each CDR3. A D gene is named only where the DNA matches it firmly. Clone size is shown for a subset of rows, as once, few, many or a class of expanded clone.

d_gene	v_gene	j_gene	abundance	CDR3nt	CDR3aa
-	TRBV7-8	TRBJ2-5	few	TGTGCCAGCAGCTTAGTTGGGCAGCAGACCCAGTACTTC	CASSLVGQQTQYF
-	TRBV28	TRBJ1-2	many	TGTGCCAGCAGTTTATCAGAGGGAGGAGGTTATGGCTACACCTTC	CASSLSEGGGYGYTF
-	TRBV2	TRBJ1-5	many	TGTGCCAGCAGGGAGATGTCAGGGGTCAATCAGCCCCAGCATTTT	CASREMSGVNQPQHF
-	TRBV7-9	TRBJ2-1	many	TGTGCCAGCAGCTTCTCTTTTGAGCAGTTCTTC	CASSFSFEQFF
-	TRBV18	TRBJ2-5	many	TGTGCCAGTGCGGACAACCAAGAGACCCAGTACTTC	CASADNQETQYF
-	TRBV2	TRBJ2-3	few	TGTGCCAGCAGCTACAGGGACACTAGCACAGATACGCAGTATTTT	CASSYRDTSTDTQYF
-	TRBV10-3	TRBJ1-2	-	TGTGCCATCAGTGAGTACCGTTTCCCAGCTAACTATGGCTACACCTTC	CAISEYRFPANYGYTF
-	TRBV7-9	TRBJ2-7	many	TGTGCCAGCAGCTTAACCTCGTCCTACGAGCAGTACTTC	CASSLTSSYEQYF
TRBD1	TRBV15	TRBJ1-5	few	TGTGCCACCAGCAGAGAGTCGGCAGGGGGCTCGCTTTGGCCCCAGCATTTT	CATSRESAGGSLWPQHF
TRBD1	TRBV12-3/TRBV12-4	TRBJ1-2	many	TGTGCCAGCAGTCCGACAGGGGATTCGGATGGCTACACCTTC	CASSPTGDSDGYTF
-	TRBV11-2	TRBJ2-2	many	TGTGCCAGCAGCAGCACGAACACCGGGGAGCTGTTTTTT	CASSSTNTGELFF
-	TRBV12-3/TRBV12-4	TRBJ1-5	few	TGTGCCAGCAGTTCCACAGGGTCTGGCAATCAGCCCCAGCATTTT	CASSSTGSGNQPQHF
-	TRBV7-9	TRBJ1-1	-	TGTGCCAGCAGCTTAGTCGGAGAATTCGGGGGACATTCCTCCACTGAAGCTTTCTTT	CASSLVGEFGGHSSTEAFF
-	TRBV10-1	TRBJ2-7	-	TGCGCCAGCAGTGAGCCCGGGGGAAGGGAGCAGTACTTC	CASSEPGGREQYF
-	TRBV30	TRBJ1-1	-	TGTGCCTGGGGCAGACAGTCGAGCACTGAAGCTTTCTTT	CAWGRQSSTEAFF
TRBD1	TRBV19	TRBJ2-2	-	TGTGCCAGTAGGTGGACAGGGTCCACCGGGGAGCTGTTTTTT	CASRWTGSTGELFF
TRBD2	TRBV4-1	TRBJ2-3	many	TGCGCCAGCAGCCAAGATCCAGCGGGGGGGGGGGATACGCAGTATTTT	CASSQDPAGGGDTQYF
-	TRBV15	TRBJ1-2	few	TGTGCCACCAGCAGGAAAGCCCATGGCTACACCTTC	CATSRKAHGYTF
-	TRBV9	TRBJ2-1	-	TGTGCCAGCAGCGCAGGAGGAAACTGGCATGAGCAGTTCTTC	CASSAGGNWHEQFF
-	TRBV5-6	TRBJ2-5	many	TGTGCCAGCAGCTTGTTACAGGGCACCCAAGAGACCCAGTACTTC	CASSLLQGTQETQYF
TRBD2	TRBV20-1	TRBJ2-5	few	TGCAGTGCTAGAGACCCCTCGTGGAGCGGGGGGGGGGGGGAGACCCAGTACTTC	CSARDPSWSGGGGETQYF
-	TRBV28	TRBJ1-6	-	TGTGCCAGCAGCCGACAGCGAACCATGAATTCACCCCTCCACTTT	CASSRQRTMNSPLHF
TRBD2	TRBV5-4	TRBJ2-1	-	TGTGCCAGCAGCTCACCTAGCGGGGGGAATGAGCAGTTCTTC	CASSSPSGGNEQFF
-	TRBV3-1	TRBJ2-2	-	TGTGCCAGCAGAAGGTATCCCGATAACGGGGAGCTGTTTTTT	CASRRYPDNGELFF
-	TRBV7-2	TRBJ1-5	many	-	CASSLGSGQGAGNQPQHF
-	TRBV12-3/TRBV12-4	TRBJ1-2	few	TGTGCCAGCAGTTCCGGCCGAGGGGGAGGCTATGGCTACACCTTC	CASSSGRGGGYGYTF
-	TRBV9	TRBJ2-3	many	TGTGCCAGCAGCGCCCAGGGTTTTACTACTAGCACAGATACGCAGTATTTT	CASSAQGFTTSTDTQYF
-	TRBV19	TRBJ1-2	-	TGTGCCAGTAACCCTCTTCCGGGACTGAGCTATGGCTACACCTTC	CASNPLPGLSYGYTF
TRBD1	TRBV27	TRBJ1-6	few	TGTGCCAGCAGTGAAGCTAGGACAGGATCACCCCTCCACTTT	CASSEARTGSPLHF
TRBD1	TRBV3-1	TRBJ2-7	-	TGTGCCAGCAGCCCCGGACAGGGGAACTCCTACGAGCAGTACTTC	CASSPGQGNSYEQYF
-	TRBV2	TRBJ1-1	many	TGTGCCAGCAGTGACTGGGTTTCTGAAGCTTTCTTT	CASSDWVSEAFF
TRBD2	TRBV27	TRBJ2-3	few	TGTGCCAGCAGTTCCACAGCGGGGGCAGATACGCAGTATTTT	CASSSTAGADTQYF
-	TRBV27	TRBJ1-1	many	TGTGCCAGCAGTTCCCAATGGGGCACTGAAGCTTTCTTT	CASSSQWGTEAFF
-	TRBV2	TRBJ2-2	-	TGTGCCAGCAAGCTACCAGGGGCTGAGGCCGGGGAGCTGTTTTTT	CASKLPGAEAGELFF
-	TRBV27	TRBJ1-5	-	TGTGCCAGCAGTTGGGGCAGGGCGGGCCAGCCCCAGCATTTT	CASSWGRAGQPQHF
-	TRBV7-8	TRBJ1-6	few	TGTGCCAGCAGCTTAGCTGGCTGGGGAAATTCACCCCTCCACTTT	CASSLAGWGNSPLHF
-	TRBV20-1	TRBJ1-6	-	TGCAGTGCTAGGGGCGAGAACTCCTATAATTCACCCCTCCACTTT	CSARGENSYNSPLHF
-	TRBV5-6	TRBJ1-1	many	TGTGCCAGCCTCGGGGGTGCGGGCACTGAAGCTTTCTTT	CASLGGAGTEAFF
-	TRBV10-3	TRBJ1-1	many	TGTGCCATCAGTGAGTCACGAACCAGTAAGGACACTGAAGCTTTCTTT	CAISESRTSKDTEAFF
-	TRBV10-3	TRBJ2-5	-	TGTGCCGTCAGGGACCAAGAGACCCAGTACTTC	CAVRDQETQYF
-	TRBV6-5	TRBJ1-3	many	TGTGCCAGCAGTTACCGTCCGCAGTCAACCATATATTTT	CASSYRPQSTIYF
-	TRBV6-1	TRBJ1-5	-	TGTGCCAGCAGTCCAGTTAGAGGGAGCAATCAGCCCCAGCATTTT	CASSPVRGSNQPQHF
TRBD1	TRBV5-1	TRBJ1-2	many	TGCGCCAGCAGCTTGGCCCGGACAGGGGAACTCGATGGCTACACCTTC	CASSLARTGELDGYTF
-	TRBV6-1	TRBJ1-5	-	TGTGCCAGCAAGGGGCAGCACAATCAGCCCCAGCATTTT	CASKGQHNQPQHF
-	TRBV20-1	TRBJ1-6	-	TGCAGTGCTCTCGGGGAGAGCTCCTATAATTCACCCCTCCACTTT	CSALGESSYNSPLHF
TRBD1	TRBV12-3/TRBV12-4	TRBJ1-1	many	TGTGCCAGCAGGCTTGACAGGGTGACTGAAGCTTTCTTT	CASRLDRVTEAFF
-	TRBV2	TRBJ2-5	many	TGTGCCAGGGGGGCCCAAGAGACCCAGTACTTC	CARGAQETQYF
-	TRBV19	TRBJ1-5	few	TGTGCCAGTAGGCTCGCACAGGCTAGCAATCAGCCCCAGCATTTT	CASRLAQASNQPQHF
-	TRBV6-5	TRBJ1-1	many	TGTGCCAGCAGTTACGGGGGGCAGGGGAACACTGAAGCTTTCTTT	CASSYGGQGNTEAFF
TRBD2	TRBV4-1	TRBJ2-1	few	TGCGCCAGCAGCCAAGAATTGGCGGGGGGCGCTTATGAGCAGTTCTTC	CASSQELAGGAYEQFF
TRBD1	TRBV27	TRBJ2-7	many	TGTGCCAGCAGTCTCCGGGACAGCTTAAAGCAGTACTTC	CASSLRDSLKQYF
-	TRBV5-1	TRBJ2-3	many	TGCGCCAGCAGCTTGGCTGACCCCGGGGATAAGTATTTT	CASSLADPGDKYF
-	TRBV19	TRBJ2-7	few	TGTGCCACCTCGAATCAGGTGGGGTCCTACGAGCAGTACTTC	CATSNQVGSYEQYF